Listed below are T cell receptor beta chains from one sample, sequenced in a study of blood T cell repertoires in COVID-19. Assay: immunoSEQ multiplex PCR; the TCRdb copy retains only in-frame clones and omits some. The sample shows some 6,700 clones, 88% of them seen only once. What was sequenced was peripheral blood. Receptors originate from a human donor in a cohort sampled during active COVID-19. Each CDR3 is given with its conserved first and last residue. D genes are given only for firm matches. A row's size may be missing; if present it is once, few, many or a size class.

CASSPRLAVEETQYF,TGCGCCAGCAGCCCCCGTTTAGCGGTCGAAGAGACCCAGTACTTC,NA,TRBV5-1,TRBJ2-5,NA
CASSADGTNYGYTF,TGTGCCAGCTCAGCGGACGGGACTAACTATGGCTACACCTTC,NA,TRBV18,TRBJ1-2,NA
CASSGPFGGAPSTDTQYF,TGCGCCAGCAGCGGACCGTTTGGGGGGGCCCCTAGCACAGATACGCAGTATTTT,NA,TRBV5-1,TRBJ2-3,NA
CASRSSSVQETQYF,TGTGCCAGCAGATCTTCTTCAGTCCAAGAGACCCAGTACTTC,NA,TRBV5-4,TRBJ2-5,NA
CASSMRQPPNTGELFF,TGTGCCAGTAGTATGAGACAACCTCCGAACACCGGGGAGCTGTTTTTT,NA,TRBV19,TRBJ2-2,NA
CASSLGQRETQYF,TGCGCCAGCAGCTTGGGACAGAGGGAGACCCAGTACTTC,NA,TRBV5-1,TRBJ2-5,NA
CASSLAGGSLNEQFF,TGTGCCAGCAGTTTAGCGGGGGGAAGTCTCAATGAGCAGTTCTTC,TRBD2,TRBV7-9,TRBJ2-1,few
CASGAGTGEGGFF,TGCGCCAGCGGGGCCGGGACAGGGGAAGGGGGGTTCTTC,TRBD1,TRBV10-2,TRBJ2-1,NA
CASSFQDSYNSPLHF,TGTGCCAGCAGTTTTCAGGACAGCTATAATTCACCCCTCCACTTT,NA,TRBV6-5,TRBJ1-6,NA
CASSLARFLAGAIDKNIQYF,TGTGCCAGCAGCTTGGCGAGGTTTCTAGCGGGGGCCATTGACAAAAACATTCAGTACTTC,TRBD2,TRBV5-5,TRBJ2-4,few
CASIKPRTGLRSSLGMEQYF,TGTGCCAGCATCAAACCCCGGACAGGCCTGAGATCTTCTTTGGGGATGGAGCAGTACTTC,NA,TRBV21-1,TRBJ2-7,few